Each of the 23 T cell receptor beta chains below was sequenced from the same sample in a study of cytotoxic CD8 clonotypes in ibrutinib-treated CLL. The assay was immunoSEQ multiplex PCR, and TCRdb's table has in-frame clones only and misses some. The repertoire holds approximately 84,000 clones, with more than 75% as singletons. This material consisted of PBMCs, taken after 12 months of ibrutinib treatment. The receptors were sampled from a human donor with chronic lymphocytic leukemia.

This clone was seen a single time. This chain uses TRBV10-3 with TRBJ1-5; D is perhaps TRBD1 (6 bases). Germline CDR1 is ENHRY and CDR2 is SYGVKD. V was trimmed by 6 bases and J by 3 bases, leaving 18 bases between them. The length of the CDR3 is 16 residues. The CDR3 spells CAISPGQQLNNQPQHF. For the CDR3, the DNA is TGTGCCATCAGCCCCGGACAGCAGCTAAACAATCAGCCCCAGCATTTT.

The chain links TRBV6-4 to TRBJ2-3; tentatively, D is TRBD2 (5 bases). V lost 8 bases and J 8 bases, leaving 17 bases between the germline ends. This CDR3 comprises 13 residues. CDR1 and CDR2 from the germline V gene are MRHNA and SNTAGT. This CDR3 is CASAAVRAGTQYF. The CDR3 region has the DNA TGTGCCAGCGCGGCCGTACGGGCGGGTACGCAGTATTTT.

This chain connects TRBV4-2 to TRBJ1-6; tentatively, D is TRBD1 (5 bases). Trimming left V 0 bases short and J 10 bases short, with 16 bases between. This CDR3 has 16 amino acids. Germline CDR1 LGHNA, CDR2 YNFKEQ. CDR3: CASSQDPGGRPSPLHF. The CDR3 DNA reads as TGTGCCAGCAGCCAAGATCCGGGGGGGAGGCCCTCACCCCTCCACTTT.

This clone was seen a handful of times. This chain's CDR3 is CASSSFSNQPQHF. CDR3 DNA: TGTGCCAGCAGCTCCTTCAGCAATCAGCCCCAGCATTTT. The genes are TRBV6-1 and TRBJ1-5, with D unclear. CDR1 and CDR2 (germline): MNHNS, SASEGT. This CDR3 is built from 13 residues. V gave up 6 bases and J gave up 1 base, with 7 bases separating them.

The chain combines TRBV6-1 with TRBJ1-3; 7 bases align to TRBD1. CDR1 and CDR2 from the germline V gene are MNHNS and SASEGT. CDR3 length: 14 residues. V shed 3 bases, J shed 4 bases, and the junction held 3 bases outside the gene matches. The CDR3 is CASSETGFGNTIYF. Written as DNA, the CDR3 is TGTGCCAGCAGTGAGACAGGGTTCGGAAACACCATATATTTT.

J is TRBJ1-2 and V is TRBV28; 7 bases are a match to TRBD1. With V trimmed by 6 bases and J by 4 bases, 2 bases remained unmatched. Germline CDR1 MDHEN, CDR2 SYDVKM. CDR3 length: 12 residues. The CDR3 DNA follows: TGTGCCAGCAGGGGGACAGCCTATGGCTACACCTTC. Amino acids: CASRGTAYGYTF.

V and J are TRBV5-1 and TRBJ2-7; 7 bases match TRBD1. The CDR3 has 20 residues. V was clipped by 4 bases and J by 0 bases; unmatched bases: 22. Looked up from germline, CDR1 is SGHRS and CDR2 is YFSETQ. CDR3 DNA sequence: TGCGCCAGCAGCCCCTCAATTGGGACAGTACCACGGAAAAGCTCCTACGAGCAGTACTTC. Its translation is CASSPSIGTVPRKSSYEQYF.

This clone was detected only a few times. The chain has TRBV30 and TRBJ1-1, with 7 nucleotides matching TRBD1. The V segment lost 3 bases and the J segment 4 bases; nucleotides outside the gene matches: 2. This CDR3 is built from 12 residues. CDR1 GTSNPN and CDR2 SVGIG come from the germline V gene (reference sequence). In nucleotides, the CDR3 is TGTGCCTGGAGAGGGGGCGGCACTGAAGCTTTCTTT. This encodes CAWRGGGTEAFF.

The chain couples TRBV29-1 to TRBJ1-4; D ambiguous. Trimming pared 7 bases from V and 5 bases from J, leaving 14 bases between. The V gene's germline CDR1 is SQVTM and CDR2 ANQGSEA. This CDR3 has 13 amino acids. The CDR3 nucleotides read TGCAGCGCCGAAGGGCAGCAGAATGAAAAACTGTTTTTT. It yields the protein CSAEGQQNEKLFF.

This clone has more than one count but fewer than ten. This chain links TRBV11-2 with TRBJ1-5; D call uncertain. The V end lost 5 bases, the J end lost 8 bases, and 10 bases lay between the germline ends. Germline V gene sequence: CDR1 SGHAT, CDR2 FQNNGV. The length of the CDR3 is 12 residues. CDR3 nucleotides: TGTGCCAGCAGCACCCAGGCCGAGCCCCAGCATTTT. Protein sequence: CASSTQAEPQHF.

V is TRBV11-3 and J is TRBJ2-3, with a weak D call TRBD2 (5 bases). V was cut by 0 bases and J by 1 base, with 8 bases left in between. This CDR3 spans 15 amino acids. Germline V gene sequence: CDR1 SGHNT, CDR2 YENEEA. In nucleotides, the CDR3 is TGTGCCAGCAGCTTAGATTTCGGGGGCACAGATACGCAGTATTTT. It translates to CASSLDFGGTDTQYF. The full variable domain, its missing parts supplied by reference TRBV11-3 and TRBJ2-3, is EAGVVQSPRYKIIEKKQPVAFWCNPISGHNTLYWYLQNLGQGPELLIRYENEEAVDDSQLPKDRFSAERLKGVDSTLKIQPAELGDSAVYLCASSLDFGGTDTQYFGPGTRLTVL.

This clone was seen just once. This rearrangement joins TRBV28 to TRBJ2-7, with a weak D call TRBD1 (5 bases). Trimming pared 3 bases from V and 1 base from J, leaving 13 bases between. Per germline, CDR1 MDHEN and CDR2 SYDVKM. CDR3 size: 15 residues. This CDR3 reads CASSLIGVGSYEQYF. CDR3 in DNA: TGTGCCAGCAGTTTGATAGGGGTCGGGTCCTACGAGCAGTACTTC.

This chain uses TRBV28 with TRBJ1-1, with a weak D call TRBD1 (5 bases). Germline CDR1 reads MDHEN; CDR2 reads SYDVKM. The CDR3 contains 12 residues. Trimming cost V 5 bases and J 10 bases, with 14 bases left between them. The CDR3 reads CASSPPPGGAFF. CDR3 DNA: TGTGCCAGCAGTCCCCCCCCCGGGGGAGCTTTCTTT.

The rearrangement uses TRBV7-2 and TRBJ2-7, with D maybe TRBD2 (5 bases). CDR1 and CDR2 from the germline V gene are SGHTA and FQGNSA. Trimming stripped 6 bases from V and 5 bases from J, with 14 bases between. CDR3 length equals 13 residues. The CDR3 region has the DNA TGTGCCAGCAGGCCCCGGGGAAGGGACGAGCAGTACTTC. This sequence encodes CASRPRGRDEQYF.

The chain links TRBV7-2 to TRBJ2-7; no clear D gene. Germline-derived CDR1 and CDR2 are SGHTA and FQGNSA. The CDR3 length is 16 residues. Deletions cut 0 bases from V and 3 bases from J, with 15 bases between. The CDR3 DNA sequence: TGTGCCAGCAGCTTAGCGGGTGGGCCGTACGGCTACGAGCAGTACTTC. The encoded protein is CASSLAGGPYGYEQYF. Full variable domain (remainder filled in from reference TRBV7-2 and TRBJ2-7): GAGVSQSPSNKVTEKGKDVELRCDPISGHTALYWYRQSLGQGLEFLIYFQGNSAPDKSGLPSDRFSAERTGGSVSTLTIQRTQQEDSAVYLCASSLAGGPYGYEQYFGPGTRLTVT.

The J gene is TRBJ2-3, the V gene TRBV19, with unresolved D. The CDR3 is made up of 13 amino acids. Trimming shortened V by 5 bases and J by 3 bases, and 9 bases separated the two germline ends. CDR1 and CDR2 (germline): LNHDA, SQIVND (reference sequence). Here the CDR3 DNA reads TGTGCCAGTAGTCCATGGCCTACAGATACGCAGTATTTT. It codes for CASSPWPTDTQYF. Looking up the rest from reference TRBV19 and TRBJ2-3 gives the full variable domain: DGGITQSPKYLFRKEGQNVTLSCEQNLNHDAMYWYRQDPGQGLRLIYYSQIVNDFQKGDIAEGYSVSREKKESFPLTVTSAQKNPTAFYLCASSPWPTDTQYFGPGTRLTVL.

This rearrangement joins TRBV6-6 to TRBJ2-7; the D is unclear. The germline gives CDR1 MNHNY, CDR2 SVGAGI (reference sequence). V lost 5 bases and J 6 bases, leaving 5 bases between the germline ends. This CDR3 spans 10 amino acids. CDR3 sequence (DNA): TGTGCCAGCAGTGGGCGCGAGCAGTACTTC. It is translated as CASSGREQYF.

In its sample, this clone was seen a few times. CDR3 bases: TGTGCCAGCAGCCCCAGAACAGGGAGGGAGACCCAGTACTTC. This codes for CASSPRTGRETQYF. The rearrangement uses TRBV6-7 and TRBJ2-5; D is tentatively TRBD1 or TRBD2 (6 bases each). TRBV6-7 is sorted into the ORF group, with uncertain function. V was clipped by 6 bases and J by 5 bases, with 16 bases between them. The CDR3 totals 14 residues.

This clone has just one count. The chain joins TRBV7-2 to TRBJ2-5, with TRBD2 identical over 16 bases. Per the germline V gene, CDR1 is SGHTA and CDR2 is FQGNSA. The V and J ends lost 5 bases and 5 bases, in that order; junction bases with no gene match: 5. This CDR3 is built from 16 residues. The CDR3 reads CASSPPGLAGGETQYF. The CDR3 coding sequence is TGTGCCAGCAGCCCGCCGGGACTAGCGGGGGGGGAGACCCAGTACTTC.

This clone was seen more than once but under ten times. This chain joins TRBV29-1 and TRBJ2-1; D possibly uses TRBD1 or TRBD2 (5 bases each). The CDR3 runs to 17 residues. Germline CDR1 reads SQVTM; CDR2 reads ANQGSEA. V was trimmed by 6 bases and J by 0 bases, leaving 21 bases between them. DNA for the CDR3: TGCAGCGTCCAACCCGGGACCCCGATTGGCTCCTACAATGAGCAGTTCTTC. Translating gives CSVQPGTPIGSYNEQFF.

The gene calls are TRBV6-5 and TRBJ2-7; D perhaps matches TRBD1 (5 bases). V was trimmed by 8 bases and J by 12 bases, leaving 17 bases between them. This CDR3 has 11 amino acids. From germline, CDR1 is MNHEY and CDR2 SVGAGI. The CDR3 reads CASHSRQLMYF. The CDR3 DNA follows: TGTGCCAGCCACTCCCGACAGTTAATGTACTTC.

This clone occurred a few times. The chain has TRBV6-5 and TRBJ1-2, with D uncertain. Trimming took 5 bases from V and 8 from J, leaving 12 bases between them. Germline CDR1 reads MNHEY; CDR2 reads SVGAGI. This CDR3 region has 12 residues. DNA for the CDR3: TGTGCCAGCAGTCTCCCCCTGGGAGGCTACACCTTC. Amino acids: CASSLPLGGYTF.

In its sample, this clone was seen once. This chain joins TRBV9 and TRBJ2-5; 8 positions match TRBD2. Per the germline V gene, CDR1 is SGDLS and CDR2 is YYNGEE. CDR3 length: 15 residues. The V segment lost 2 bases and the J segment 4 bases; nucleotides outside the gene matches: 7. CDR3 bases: TGTGCCAGCAGCGTGGGAGCGGGAGAGCCAGAGACCCAGTACTTC. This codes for CASSVGAGEPETQYF.